This T cell receptor (beta chain) was recovered during a study of blood T cell repertoires in COVID-19. CDR3 length equals 15 residues. Germline values: CDR1 GTSNPN, CDR2 SVGIG (reference sequence). Losses at the gene ends were 0 bases for V and 6 bases for J; bases not matched to a gene: 7. In the authors' methods: From reference gene primer amplification, estimates of nucleated cell counts were derived. Method: immunoSEQ multiplex PCR; TCRdb's copy keeps in-frame clones and lacks some. V and J calls and clone size follow that table, whereas D and trimming were derived from the DNA. The sample records a few hundred thousand clones, around 87% being singletons.

The sequenced sample was peripheral blood. The TCR comes from a woman between 45 and 60 years old who had recovered from COVID-19. The rearrangement uses TRBV30 and TRBJ1-5; 8 bases are a match to TRBD1. The chain's CDR3 is CAWSVSGTGSQPQHF. In nucleotides, the CDR3 is TGTGCCTGGAGTGTATCTGGGACAGGATCTCAGCCCCAGCATTTT.